These 18 T cell receptor beta chains came from one sample sequenced in a study of cytomegalovirus exposure and HLA in healthy donors (dated by TCRdb to about 2017). Library creation used the immunoSEQ multiplex PCR assay. The multiplex PCR relied on a mix of 60 forward primers for TCR Vbeta segments and 13 reverse primers for TCR Jbeta segments. TCRdb limited this immuneACCESS table to in-frame rearrangements with V and J called. A share of clones is missing; checked studies link under half to unresolved V genes, and the rest is unexplained. Present in this sample are around 190,000 clones, approximately 85% of which were seen just once. Around 1.9% of the sample goes to the ten largest clones. Sequenced sample: PBMCs. The receptor set was obtained from a young man in good health and CMV-seronegative.

The rearrangement uses TRBV4-2 and TRBJ2-7; TRBD2 matches 7 bases. The germline gives CDR1 LGHNA, CDR2 YNFKEQ. The CDR3 runs to 14 residues. V shed 1 base and J 6 bases; nucleotides not matched to a gene: 6. The CDR3 loop reads CASSQGDPSGEQYF. Written as DNA, the CDR3 is TGTGCCAGCAGCCAAGGAGACCCTAGCGGCGAGCAGTACTTC.

This clone was recorded only once. The chain employs TRBV27 and TRBJ2-1; 9 nucleotides line up with TRBD2. With 6 bases clipped from V and 4 bases from J, the junction kept 4 bases outside the gene matches. The CDR3 runs to 14 residues. In germline, CDR1 is MNHEY, CDR2 SMNVEV (reference sequence). CDR3 nucleotides: TGTGCCAGCAGGCGCACTAGCGGGTACAATGAGCAGTTCTTC. Amino acid sequence: CASRRTSGYNEQFF.

Concerning this clone itself: The germline gene is not matched at one end of the junction; a read error may be the cause. The chain uses TRBV5-4 and TRBJ1-1, with TRBD1 matching 7 bases. Germline CDR1 and CDR2: SGHNT and YYREEE (reference sequence). This CDR3 is 14 amino acids long. CDR3 bases: TGTGCCAGCAGCTTGGGGGGAGACAGGGCATGGATCGGCTTT. Amino acids: CASSLGGDRAWIGF.

This clone is a singleton in its sample. This chain uses TRBV6-5 with TRBJ2-7; tentative D call: TRBD1 (6 bases). The V and J ends lost 0 bases and 6 bases respectively, with 9 bases between them. The CDR3 is made up of 13 amino acids. Germline V gene sequence: CDR1 MNHEY, CDR2 SVGAGI. The CDR3 sequence: CASSYSLGGEQYF. The DNA of the CDR3 is TGTGCCAGCAGTTACTCGCTAGGGGGCGAGCAGTACTTC.

The rearrangement joins TRBV7-2 to TRBJ2-7, with TRBD1 as a possible D gene (5 bases). V lost 2 bases to trimming and J lost 5 bases, with 7 bases between them. Per the germline V gene, CDR1 is SGHTA and CDR2 is FQGNSA. This CDR3 has 12 amino acids. CDR3 DNA: TGTGCCAGCAGCTTAAACAGGCACGAGCAGTACTTC. It is translated as CASSLNRHEQYF.

The chain employs TRBV6-6 and TRBJ2-7; weak D call: TRBD1 (6 bases). The CDR3 has 12 amino acids. V was pared by 2 bases and J by 5 bases, with 7 bases between. Germline loops: CDR1 MNHNY, CDR2 SVGAGI (reference sequence). DNA of the CDR3: TGTGCCAGCAGTTACGAGGGGGACGAGCAGTACTTC. It specifies CASSYEGDEQYF.

The V and J genes are TRBV7-9 and TRBJ1-1; 8 bases are shared with TRBD1. The CDR3 consists of 15 residues. Per germline, CDR1 SEHNR and CDR2 FQNEAQ (reference sequence). V shed 6 bases and J 4 bases; nucleotides not matched to a gene: 10. CDR3: CASRRKQGEGTEAFF. DNA of the CDR3: TGTGCCAGCAGACGGAAACAGGGGGAGGGCACTGAAGCTTTCTTT.

This sequence joins TRBV5-1 and TRBJ1-6; 7 bases map to TRBD1. V shed 6 bases, J shed 6 bases, and the junction held 3 bases outside the gene matches. The CDR3 runs to 13 residues. The germline gives CDR1 SGHRS, CDR2 YFSETQ. The CDR3: CASNRDSNSPLHF. In nucleotides, the CDR3 is TGCGCCAGCAACCGGGACAGTAATTCACCCCTCCACTTT.

The chain links TRBV21-1 to TRBJ2-1; TRBD1 is taken as the D call from the table, unchecked against the DNA. TRBV21-1 represents a pseudogene. There are 19 residues in the CDR3. The chain's CDR3 is CASSKEDRVGALSGNEQFF. In DNA, the CDR3 is TGTGCCAGCAGCAAAGAGGATCGCGTGGGGGCCCTATCTGGCAATGAGCAGTTCTTC.

The J gene is TRBJ2-7, the V gene TRBV10-3; D gene uncertain. This CDR3 is 15 amino acids long. CDR1 and CDR2 from the germline V gene are ENHRY and SYGVKD. The V gene lost 0 bases and the J gene lost 2 bases, with 11 bases spanning the gap. CDR3 sequence reads: CAISESGAGTYEQYF. CDR3 bases: TGTGCCATCAGTGAGTCGGGCGCCGGTACCTACGAGCAGTACTTC.

The CDR3 DNA follows: TGTGCCAGCAGGGCGCGTTCTAGCGGGCGGAATGAGCAGTTCTTC. It specifies CASRARSSGRNEQFF. This sequence joins TRBV6-1 and TRBJ2-1, with 8 bases lining up with TRBD2. This CDR3 contains 15 residues. From germline, CDR1 is MNHNS and CDR2 SASEGT. The V gene end was trimmed by 6 bases and the J gene end by 7 bases; junction bases not matched to a gene: 11.

The V call is TRBV10-3, the J call TRBJ2-1; 8 positions agree with TRBD1. Losses at the gene ends were 3 bases for V and 4 bases for J; bases not matched to a gene: 8. The CDR3 runs to 16 residues. The germline V gene has CDR1 ENHRY and CDR2 SYGVKD. CDR3 sequence reads: CAISDLAQGAYNEQFF. The CDR3 coding sequence is TGTGCCATCAGTGATCTGGCGCAGGGGGCATACAATGAGCAGTTCTTC.

J is TRBJ2-7 and V is TRBV5-1, with D possibly being TRBD1 (6 bases). The V end lost 4 bases, the J end lost 3 bases, and 17 bases lay between the germline ends. The V gene's germline CDR1 is SGHRS and CDR2 YFSETQ. CDR3 length: 15 amino acids. CDR3 loop: CASSASGAGGYEQYF. The CDR3 nucleotides read TGCGCCAGCAGCGCATCAGGGGCTGGAGGCTACGAGCAGTACTTC.

The rearrangement uses TRBV5-8 and TRBJ1-5; the D gene is possibly TRBD1 (6 bases). The V end lost 4 bases, the J end lost 4 bases, and 12 bases lay between the germline ends. Germline V gene lookup returns CDR1 SGHTS and CDR2 YDEGEE. CDR3 length: 14 amino acids. CDR3 region: CASSPDQGNQPQHF. The DNA of the CDR3 is TGTGCCAGCAGCCCGGATCAGGGGAATCAGCCCCAGCATTTT.

This clone was observed a few times. The chain recombines TRBV28 with TRBJ2-1; TRBD2 agrees at 9 bases. Germline trimming cut 1 base from V and 8 bases from J; bases unmatched to any gene: 21. The CDR3 runs to 20 residues. Germline V gene data show CDR1 as MDHEN and CDR2 as SYDVKM. The CDR3 sequence is CASSLSGGWASGNIGYEQFF. The CDR3 nucleotides are TGTGCCAGCAGTTTATCGGGCGGGTGGGCTAGCGGGAATATCGGTTATGAGCAGTTCTTC.

This clone was observed a handful of times. The CDR3 DNA reads TGTGCCAGCGCTGGACAGGGGAACGGGAATGAAAAACTGTTTTTT. This translates into CASAGQGNGNEKLFF. J is TRBJ1-4 and V is TRBV27; 9 bases are a match to TRBD1. Germline V gene sequence: CDR1 MNHEY, CDR2 SMNVEV (reference sequence). J gave up 5 bases and V 8 bases, and 9 bases lay outside the gene matches. The CDR3 runs 15 residues.

This chain uses TRBV4-3 with TRBJ2-1, with D perhaps matching TRBD2 (6 bases). The CDR3 covers 17 residues. CDR1 is LGHNA and CDR2 is YSLEER in the germline V gene. Trimming left V 1 base short and J 0 bases short, with 13 bases between. The CDR3 spells CASSQGRGGASYNEQFF. CDR3 DNA sequence: TGCGCCAGCAGCCAAGGCCGCGGAGGGGCCTCCTACAATGAGCAGTTCTTC.

The chain carries TRBV9 and TRBJ2-1; D not certain. The CDR3 length is 13 residues. Germline V gives CDR1 SGDLS, CDR2 YYNGEE. Trimming pared 3 bases from V and 13 bases from J, leaving 17 bases between. The CDR3 loop reads CASSETSIGAQFF. CDR3 sequence (DNA): TGTGCCAGCAGCGAAACCAGTATTGGAGCTCAGTTCTTC.